This TCR beta chain stems from a study of graft-versus-host responses after intestinal transplantation (dated by TCRdb to the early 2020s). For the study in its entirety: The transplants that recipients got were multivisceral, liver-intestinal, or isolated intestinal. Donor T cell macrochimerism was defined as a peak of at least 4% donor T cells among recipient peripheral blood mononuclear cells. The cohort enrolled about two dozen intestinal transplant recipients, one of whom was a retransplant, and a few patients without pretransplant specimens were excluded. Rather than going through the commercial service, samples from a few later patients were sequenced in-house on an Illumina MiSeq and processed with MiXCR. To identify alloreactive clones, pre-transplant mixed lymphocyte reaction products were sequenced and compared with unstimulated pre-transplant donor and recipient T cells. Bulk TCR-beta CDR3 sequencing was used to track graft-versus-host and host-versus-graft alloreactive T cell clones in the graft, circulation and bone marrow after intestinal transplantation. Anti-thymocyte globulin induction was given to all recipients, followed by maintenance tacrolimus and steroids for about 3 years.

Findings and caveats that apply to the study as a whole: Early after transplant, peak levels of circulating GvH clones were associated with declines in HvG clones. GvH clones were found in recipient bone marrow, and some of the GvH clones appeared earlier in ileal mucosa or blood, which is consistent with an intestinal mucosal origin. In patients with donor T cell macrochimerism, the allografts had high GvH to HvG T cell clonal ratios. Conclusions were limited by the relatively low number and heterogeneity of intestinal transplant patients.

CDR1 and CDR2 were assigned from the germline V gene as SNHLY and FYNNEI. The CDR3 sequence holds 13 residues, the cysteine and phenylalanine included. Only the CDR3 region is kept as DNA, spanning 39 bases read in frame from base 1. Trimming takes 6 bases off V and 8 bases off J; junction bases not matched to a gene: 4. Library preparation used the immunoSEQ multiplex PCR assay. In most patients, genomic DNA was isolated using the Qiagen DNeasy Blood and Tissue Kit and sent frozen to Adaptive Biotechnologies for TCR sequencing. For most patients, high-throughput TCR-beta CDR3 sequencing of genomic DNA was performed by Adaptive Biotechnologies. On the study's bioinformatics: TCR sequencing data were retrieved from Adaptive's ImmunoSEQ software for around 20 patients, whereas a few other patients were processed with MiXCR and VDJtools. To correct CD4 versus CD8 sorting errors, any sequence found in both subsets at a frequency ratio below 5:1 was removed. CDR3 nucleotide sequences shared between donor and recipient were removed because the origin of such sequences could not be assigned. Alloreactive clones required at least 2-fold expansion over unstimulated cells and minimum CFSE-low frequency of 0.002% (template counts) or 0.001% (read counts). Clones were considered mappable if detected in sequenced pre-transplant spleen, lymph node, or MLR CFSE-low populations of the donor or recipient. Cumulative frequency of alloreactive clones was calculated as a percentage of all sequences weighted by copy number. In its TCRdb copy, this immuneACCESS table keeps in-frame sequences only and misses some clones. Where compared with another copy, unresolved V genes explain less than half of these, and the others have no known cause. The D gene and trimming were derived from the DNA, and the V and J assignments and clone size from that table. This sample has about 85,000 clones in its table, and roughly 80% of those were observed once. Of the sample, 0.83% falls within the top ten clones.

The label giving this sample's time point can be read as: cells obtained before transplantation from donor or recipient. CD3+CD4+ and CD3+CD8+ populations were FACS-sorted from unstimulated pre-transplant donor and recipient cells taken from spleen or lymph nodes. Worth noting for this clone: Its antigen remains undetermined. No clone much larger than this one lies a single base away; base qualities are absent.

This clonotype originated in a human donor who received an intestinal transplant. Rearrangement joined TRBV2 to TRBJ1-6, and 7 junction bases match TRBD1. The source was unstimulated CD4+ T cells sorted from spleen or lymph node cells, collected before intestinal transplant. The nucleotide sequence is given as TGTGCCAGCAGGGGACAGCTTGATTCACCCCTCCACTTT. Its protein reads: CASRGQLDSPLHF.